The entry below describes one TCR beta chain. Its target is not known. A much larger clone is a single base away; this may be a read error. RNA transcripts served as the template for amplifying TCR beta CDR3 regions. Initially, a first-round RT-PCR of the TCR CDR3 employed the HTBI primer set. TCRdb reprocessed the multiplex PCR reads via MiXCR and lists one record per CDR3 protein. The repertoire holds a few hundred thousand distinct CDR3 sequences, with 17% as singletons. This sample was taken from a study of T cells in Graves' hyperthyroidism and ophthalmopathy. Whole-study findings and limits: Patients with ophthalmopathy were separated from those with stable hyperthyroidism by a 13 V-J model.

CDR3 length: 14 residues. CDR1 is DFQATT and CDR2 is SNEGSKA in the germline V gene (reference sequence). The chain joins TRBV20-1 to TRBJ2-7, with TRBD2 as a possible D gene (5 bases). The sequence was obtained from a young woman with Graves' ophthalmopathy. Material for sequencing was blood. CDR3 nucleotide sequence: TGCAGTACTAGTGATACGGGCAGGTCCTACGAGCAGTACTTC. It encodes CSTSDTGRSYEQYF.